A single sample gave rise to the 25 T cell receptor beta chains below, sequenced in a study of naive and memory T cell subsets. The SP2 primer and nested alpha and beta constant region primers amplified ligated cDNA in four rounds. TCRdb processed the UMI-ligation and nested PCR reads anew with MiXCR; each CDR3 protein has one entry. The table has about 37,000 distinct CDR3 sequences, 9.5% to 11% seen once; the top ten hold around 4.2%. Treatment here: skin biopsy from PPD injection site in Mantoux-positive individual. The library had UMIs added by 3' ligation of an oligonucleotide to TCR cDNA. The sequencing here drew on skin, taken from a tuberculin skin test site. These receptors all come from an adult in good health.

The CDR3 DNA reads TGCGCCAGCAGCTTGGTACCACTAGCGGGGGCCTTGTTCACAGATACGCAGTATTTT. Translated: CASSLVPLAGALFTDTQYF. This chain connects TRBV5-1 to TRBJ2-3, with 11 bases aligning to TRBD2. In germline, CDR1 is SGHRS, CDR2 YFSETQ. V trimming: 0 bases; J trimming: 2 bases; junction bases outside the gene matches: 11. The CDR3 runs to 19 residues.

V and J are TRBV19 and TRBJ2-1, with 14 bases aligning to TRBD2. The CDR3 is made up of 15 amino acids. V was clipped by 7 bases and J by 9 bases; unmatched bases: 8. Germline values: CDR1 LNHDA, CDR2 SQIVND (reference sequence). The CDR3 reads CASNQRTSGGSEQFF. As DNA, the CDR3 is TGTGCCAGTAACCAAAGGACTAGCGGGGGGTCTGAGCAGTTCTTC.

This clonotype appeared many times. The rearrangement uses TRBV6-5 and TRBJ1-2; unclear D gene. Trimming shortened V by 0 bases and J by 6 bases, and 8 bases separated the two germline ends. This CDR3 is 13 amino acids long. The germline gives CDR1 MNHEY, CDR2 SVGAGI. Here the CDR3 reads CASSYSSRHGYTF. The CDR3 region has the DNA TGTGCCAGCAGTTACTCGAGTAGACATGGCTACACCTTC.

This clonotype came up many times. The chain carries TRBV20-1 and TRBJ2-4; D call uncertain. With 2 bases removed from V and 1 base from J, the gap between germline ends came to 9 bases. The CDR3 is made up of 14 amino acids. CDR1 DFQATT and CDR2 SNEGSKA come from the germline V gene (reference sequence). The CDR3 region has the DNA TGCAGTGCTAGAAGCCGGAGCGCCAAAAACATTCAGTACTTC. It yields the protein CSARSRSAKNIQYF.

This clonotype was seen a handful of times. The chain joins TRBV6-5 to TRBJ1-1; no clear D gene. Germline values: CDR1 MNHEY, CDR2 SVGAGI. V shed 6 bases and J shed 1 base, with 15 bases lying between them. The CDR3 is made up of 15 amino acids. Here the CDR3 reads CASRPREGANTEAFF. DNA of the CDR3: TGTGCCAGCAGACCCCGGGAGGGTGCGAACACTGAAGCTTTCTTT.

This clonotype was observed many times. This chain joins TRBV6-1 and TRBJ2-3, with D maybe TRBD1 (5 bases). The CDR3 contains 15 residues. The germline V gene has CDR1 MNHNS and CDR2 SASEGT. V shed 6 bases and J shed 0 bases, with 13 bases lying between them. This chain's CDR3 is CASRRQSTSTDTQYF. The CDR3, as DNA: TGTGCCAGCAGAAGACAGAGTACTAGCACAGATACGCAGTATTTT.

The CDR3: CASRPGGKGVDTEAFF. The CDR3 coding sequence is TGTGCCAGCCGCCCCGGCGGAAAAGGGGTGGACACTGAAGCTTTCTTT. This chain joins TRBV27 and TRBJ1-1; possibly TRBD1 for D (5 bases). This CDR3 contains 16 residues. Germline V CDR1 and CDR2: MNHEY, SMNVEV (reference sequence). V was trimmed by 8 bases and J by 3 bases, leaving 22 bases between them.

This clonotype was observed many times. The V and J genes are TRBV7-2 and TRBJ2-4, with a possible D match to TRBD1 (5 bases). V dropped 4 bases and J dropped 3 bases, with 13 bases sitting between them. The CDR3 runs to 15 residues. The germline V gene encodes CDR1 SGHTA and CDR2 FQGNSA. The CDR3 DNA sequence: TGTGCCAGCAGCTCCAGGGTTTTGGGCAAAAACATTCAGTACTTC. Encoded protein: CASSSRVLGKNIQYF.

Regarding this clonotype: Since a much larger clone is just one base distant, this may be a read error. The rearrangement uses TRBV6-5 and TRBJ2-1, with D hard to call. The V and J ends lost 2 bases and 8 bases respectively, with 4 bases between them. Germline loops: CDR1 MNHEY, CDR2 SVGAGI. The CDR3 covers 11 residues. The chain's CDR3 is CASSYLDEQFF. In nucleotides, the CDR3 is TGTGCCAGCAGTTACCTCGATGAGCAGTTCTTC.

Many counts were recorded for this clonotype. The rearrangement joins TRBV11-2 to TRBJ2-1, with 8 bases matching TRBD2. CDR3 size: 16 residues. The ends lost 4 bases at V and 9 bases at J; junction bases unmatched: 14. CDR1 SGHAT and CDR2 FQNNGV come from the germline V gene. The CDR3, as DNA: TGTGCCAGCAGCTACATTAAAGGGACTAGTATCGGTGAGCAGTTCTTC. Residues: CASSYIKGTSIGEQFF.

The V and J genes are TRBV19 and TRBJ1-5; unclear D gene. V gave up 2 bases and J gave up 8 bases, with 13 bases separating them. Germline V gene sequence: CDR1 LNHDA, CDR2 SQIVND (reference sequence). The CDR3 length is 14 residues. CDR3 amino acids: CASSIRGYREPQHF. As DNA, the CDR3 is TGTGCCAGTAGTATAAGAGGGTACAGAGAGCCCCAGCATTTT.

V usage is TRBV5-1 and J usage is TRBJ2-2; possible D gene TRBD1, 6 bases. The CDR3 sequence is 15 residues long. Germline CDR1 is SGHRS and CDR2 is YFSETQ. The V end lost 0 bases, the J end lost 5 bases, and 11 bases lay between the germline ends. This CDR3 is CASSLGIQGTGELFF. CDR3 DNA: TGCGCCAGCAGCTTGGGTATCCAGGGGACCGGGGAGCTGTTTTTT.

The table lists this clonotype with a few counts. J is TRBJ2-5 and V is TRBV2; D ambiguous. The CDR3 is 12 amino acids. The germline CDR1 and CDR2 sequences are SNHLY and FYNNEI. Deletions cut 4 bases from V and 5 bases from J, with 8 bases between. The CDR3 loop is CASSVSAETQYF. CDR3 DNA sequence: TGTGCCAGCAGTGTTTCGGCGGAGACCCAGTACTTC.

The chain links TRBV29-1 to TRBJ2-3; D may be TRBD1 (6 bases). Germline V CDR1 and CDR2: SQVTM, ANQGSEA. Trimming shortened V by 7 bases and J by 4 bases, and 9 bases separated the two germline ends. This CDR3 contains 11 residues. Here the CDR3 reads CSAEGADTQYF. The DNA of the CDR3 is TGCAGCGCTGAGGGGGCAGATACGCAGTATTTT.

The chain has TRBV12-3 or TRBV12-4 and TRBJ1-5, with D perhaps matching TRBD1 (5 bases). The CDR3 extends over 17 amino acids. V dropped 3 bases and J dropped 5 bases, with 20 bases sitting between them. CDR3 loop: CASSFSGGGPGDQPQHF. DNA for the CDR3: TGTGCCAGCAGTTTTTCGGGGGGAGGTCCCGGGGATCAGCCCCAGCATTTT.

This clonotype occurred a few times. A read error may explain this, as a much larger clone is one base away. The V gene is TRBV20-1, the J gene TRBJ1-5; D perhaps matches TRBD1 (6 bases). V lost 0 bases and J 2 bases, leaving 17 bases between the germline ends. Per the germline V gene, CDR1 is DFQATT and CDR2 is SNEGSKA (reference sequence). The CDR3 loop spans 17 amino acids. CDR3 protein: CSARDPNEGQRNQPQHF. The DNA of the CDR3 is TGCAGTGCTAGAGATCCTAACGAGGGACAACGCAATCAGCCCCAGCATTTT.

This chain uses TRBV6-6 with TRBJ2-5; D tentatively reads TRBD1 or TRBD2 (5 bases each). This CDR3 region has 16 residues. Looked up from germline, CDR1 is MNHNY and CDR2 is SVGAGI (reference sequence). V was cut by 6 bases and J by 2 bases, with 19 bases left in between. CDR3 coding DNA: TGTGCCAGCAGACCCTTCGGGACGGGTCGACAAGAGACCCAGTACTTC. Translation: CASRPFGTGRQETQYF.

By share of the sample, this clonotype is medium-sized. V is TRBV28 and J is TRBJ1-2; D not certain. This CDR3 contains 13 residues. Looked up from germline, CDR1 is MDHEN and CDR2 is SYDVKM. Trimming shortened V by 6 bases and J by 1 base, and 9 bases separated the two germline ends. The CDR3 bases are TGTGCCAGCAGCCCCAACAGTAACTATGGCTACACCTTC. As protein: CASSPNSNYGYTF.

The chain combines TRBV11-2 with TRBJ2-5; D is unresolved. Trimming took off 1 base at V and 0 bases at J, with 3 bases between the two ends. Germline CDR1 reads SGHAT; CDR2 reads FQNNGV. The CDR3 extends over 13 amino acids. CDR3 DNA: TGTGCCAGCAGCTTAGGGTACCAAGAGACCCAGTACTTC. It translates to CASSLGYQETQYF.

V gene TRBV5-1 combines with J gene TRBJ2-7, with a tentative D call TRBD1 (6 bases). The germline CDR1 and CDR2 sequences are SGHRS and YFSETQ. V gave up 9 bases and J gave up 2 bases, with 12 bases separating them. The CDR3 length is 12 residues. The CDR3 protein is CAKRDTPYEQYF. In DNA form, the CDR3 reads TGCGCCAAAAGGGACACCCCCTACGAGCAGTACTTC.

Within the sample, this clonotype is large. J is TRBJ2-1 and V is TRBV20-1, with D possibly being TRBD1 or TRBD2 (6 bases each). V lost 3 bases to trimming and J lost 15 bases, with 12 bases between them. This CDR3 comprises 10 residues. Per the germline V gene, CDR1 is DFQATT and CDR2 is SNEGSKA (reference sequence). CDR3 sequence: CSASTGRLFF. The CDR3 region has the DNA TGCAGTGCTAGCACAGGGAGGCTGTTCTTC.

The CDR3 spells CSSLDLGAKSSYEQYF. CDR3 nucleotide sequence: TGCAGTTCCCTCGACCTAGGAGCAAAAAGCTCCTACGAGCAGTACTTC. The V call is TRBV20-1, the J call TRBJ2-7; D call uncertain. The CDR3 is made up of 16 amino acids. Trimming left V 8 bases short and J 0 bases short, with 23 bases between. Germline-derived CDR1 and CDR2 are DFQATT and SNEGSKA (reference sequence).

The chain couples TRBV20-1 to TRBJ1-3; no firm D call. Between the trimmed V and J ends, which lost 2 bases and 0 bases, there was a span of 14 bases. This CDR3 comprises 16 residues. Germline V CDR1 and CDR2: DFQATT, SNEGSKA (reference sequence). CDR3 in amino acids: CSARWARGASGNTIYF. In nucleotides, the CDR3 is TGCAGTGCTAGATGGGCTCGGGGAGCCTCTGGAAACACCATATATTTT.

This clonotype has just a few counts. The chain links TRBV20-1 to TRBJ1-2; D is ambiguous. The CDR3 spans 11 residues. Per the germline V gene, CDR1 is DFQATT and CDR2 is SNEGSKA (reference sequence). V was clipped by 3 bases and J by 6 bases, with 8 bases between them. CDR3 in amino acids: CSASTGNGYTF. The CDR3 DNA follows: TGCAGTGCTAGTACCGGGAATGGCTACACCTTC.

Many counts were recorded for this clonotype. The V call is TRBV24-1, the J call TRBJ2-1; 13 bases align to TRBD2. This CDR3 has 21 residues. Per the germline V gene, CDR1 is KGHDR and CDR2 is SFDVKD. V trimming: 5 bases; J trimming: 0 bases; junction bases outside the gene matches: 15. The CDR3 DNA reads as TGTGCCACCAGTGTCCGCCCGGGGACTAGCGGGAAGAAGAGCTCCTACAATGAGCAGTTCTTC. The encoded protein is CATSVRPGTSGKKSSYNEQFF.